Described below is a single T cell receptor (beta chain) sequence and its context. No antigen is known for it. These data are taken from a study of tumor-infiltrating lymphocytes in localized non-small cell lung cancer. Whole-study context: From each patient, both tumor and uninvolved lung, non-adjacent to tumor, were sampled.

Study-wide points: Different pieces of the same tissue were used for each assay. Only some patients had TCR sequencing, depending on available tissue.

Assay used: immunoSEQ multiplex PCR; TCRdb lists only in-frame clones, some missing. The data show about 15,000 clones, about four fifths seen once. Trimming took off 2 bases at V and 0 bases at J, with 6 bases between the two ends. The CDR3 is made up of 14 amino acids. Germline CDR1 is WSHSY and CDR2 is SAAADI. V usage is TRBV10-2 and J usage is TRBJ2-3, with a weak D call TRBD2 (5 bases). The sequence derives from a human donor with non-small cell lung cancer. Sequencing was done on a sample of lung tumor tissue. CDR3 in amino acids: CASSEGGSTDTQYF. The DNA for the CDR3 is TGCGCCAGCAGTGAGGGCGGGAGCACAGATACGCAGTATTTT.